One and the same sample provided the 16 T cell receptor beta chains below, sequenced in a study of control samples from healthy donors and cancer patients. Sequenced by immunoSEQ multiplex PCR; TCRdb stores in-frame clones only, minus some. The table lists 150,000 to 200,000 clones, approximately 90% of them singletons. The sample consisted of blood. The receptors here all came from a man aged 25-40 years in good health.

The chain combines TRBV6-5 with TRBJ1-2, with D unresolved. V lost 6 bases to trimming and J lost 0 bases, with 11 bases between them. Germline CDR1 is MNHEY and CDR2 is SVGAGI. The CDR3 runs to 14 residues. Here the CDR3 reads CASSRGPSNYGYTF. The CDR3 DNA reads TGTGCCAGCAGCCGAGGCCCGTCTAACTATGGCTACACCTTC.

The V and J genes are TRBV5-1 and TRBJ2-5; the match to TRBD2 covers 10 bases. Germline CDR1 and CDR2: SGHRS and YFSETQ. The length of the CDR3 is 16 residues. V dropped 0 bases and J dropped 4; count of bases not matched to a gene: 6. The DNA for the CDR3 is TGCGCCAGCAGCTTGGCGGGTAGCGGGAGGTCAGAGACCCAGTACTTC. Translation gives CASSLAGSGRSETQYF.

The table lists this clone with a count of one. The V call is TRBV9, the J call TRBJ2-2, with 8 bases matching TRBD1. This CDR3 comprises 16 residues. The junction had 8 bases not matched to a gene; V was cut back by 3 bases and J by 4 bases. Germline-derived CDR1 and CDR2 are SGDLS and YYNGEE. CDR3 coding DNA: TGTGCCAGCAGCGCGCTAGCAGGGGGCGGCACCGGGGAGCTGTTTTTT. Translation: CASSALAGGGTGELFF.

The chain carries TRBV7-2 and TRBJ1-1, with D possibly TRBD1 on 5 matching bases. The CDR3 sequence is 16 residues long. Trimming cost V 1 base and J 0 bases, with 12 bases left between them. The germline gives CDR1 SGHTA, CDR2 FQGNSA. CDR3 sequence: CASSLDWGRMNTEAFF. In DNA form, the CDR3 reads TGTGCCAGCAGCTTAGACTGGGGGAGGATGAACACTGAAGCTTTCTTT.

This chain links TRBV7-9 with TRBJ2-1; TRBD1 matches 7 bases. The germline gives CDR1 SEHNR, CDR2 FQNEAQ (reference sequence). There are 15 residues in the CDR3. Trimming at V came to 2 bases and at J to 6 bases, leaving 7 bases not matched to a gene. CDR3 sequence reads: CASSLRQGPPNEQFF. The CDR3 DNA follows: TGTGCCAGCAGCTTAAGACAGGGCCCCCCCAATGAGCAGTTCTTC. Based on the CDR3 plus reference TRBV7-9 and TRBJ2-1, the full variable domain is DTGVSQNPRHKITKRGQNVTFRCDPISEHNRLYWYRQTLGQGPEFLTYFQNEAQLEKSRLLSDRFSAERPKGSFSTLEIQRTEQGDSAMYLCASSLRQGPPNEQFFGPGTRLTVL.

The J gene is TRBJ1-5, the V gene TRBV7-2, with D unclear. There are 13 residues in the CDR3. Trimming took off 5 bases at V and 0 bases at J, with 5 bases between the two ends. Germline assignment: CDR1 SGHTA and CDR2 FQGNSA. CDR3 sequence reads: CASSPYSNQPQHF. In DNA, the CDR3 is TGTGCCAGCAGCCCGTATAGCAATCAGCCCCAGCATTTT.

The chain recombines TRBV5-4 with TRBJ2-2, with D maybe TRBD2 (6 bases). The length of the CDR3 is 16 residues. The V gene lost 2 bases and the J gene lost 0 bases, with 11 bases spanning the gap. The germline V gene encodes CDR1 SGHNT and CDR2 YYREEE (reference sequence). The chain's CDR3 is CASSFGRGANTGELFF. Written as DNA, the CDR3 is TGTGCCAGCAGCTTTGGGCGGGGCGCGAACACCGGGGAGCTGTTTTTT.

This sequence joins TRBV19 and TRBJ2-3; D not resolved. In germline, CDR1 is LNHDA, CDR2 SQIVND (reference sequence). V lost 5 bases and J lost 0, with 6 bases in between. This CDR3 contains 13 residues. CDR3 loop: CASSLQSTDTQYF. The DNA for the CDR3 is TGTGCCAGTAGTCTCCAAAGCACAGATACGCAGTATTTT.

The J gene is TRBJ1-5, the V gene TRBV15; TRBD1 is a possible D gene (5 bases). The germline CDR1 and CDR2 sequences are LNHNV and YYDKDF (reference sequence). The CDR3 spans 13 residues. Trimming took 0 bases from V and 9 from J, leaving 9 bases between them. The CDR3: CATSRDAGWPQHF. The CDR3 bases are TGTGCCACCAGCAGAGACGCAGGGTGGCCCCAGCATTTT. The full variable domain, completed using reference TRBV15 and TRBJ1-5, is DAMVIQNPRYQVTQFGKPVTLSCSQTLNHNVMYWYQQKSSQAPKLLFHYYDKDFNNEADTPDNFQSRRPNTSFCFLDIRSPGLGDTAMYLCATSRDAGWPQHFGDGTRLSIL.

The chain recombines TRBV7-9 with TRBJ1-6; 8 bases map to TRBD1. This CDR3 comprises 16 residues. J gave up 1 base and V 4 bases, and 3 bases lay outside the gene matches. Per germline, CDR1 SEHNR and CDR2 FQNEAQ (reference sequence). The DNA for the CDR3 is TGTGCCAGCAGCTCGGACAGGGAATCCTATAATTCACCCCTCCACTTT. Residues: CASSSDRESYNSPLHF.

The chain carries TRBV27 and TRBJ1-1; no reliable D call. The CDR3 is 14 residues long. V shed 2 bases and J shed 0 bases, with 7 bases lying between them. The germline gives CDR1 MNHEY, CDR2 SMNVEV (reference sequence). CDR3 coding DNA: TGTGCCAGCAGTTTAGTCAGCATGAACACTGAAGCTTTCTTT. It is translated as CASSLVSMNTEAFF.

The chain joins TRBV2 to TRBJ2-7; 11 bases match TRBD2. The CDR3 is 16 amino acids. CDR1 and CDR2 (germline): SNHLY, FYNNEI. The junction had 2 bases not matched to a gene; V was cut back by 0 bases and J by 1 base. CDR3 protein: CASSEAGTSGSYEQYF. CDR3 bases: TGTGCCAGCAGTGAAGCGGGGACTAGCGGTTCCTACGAGCAGTACTTC.

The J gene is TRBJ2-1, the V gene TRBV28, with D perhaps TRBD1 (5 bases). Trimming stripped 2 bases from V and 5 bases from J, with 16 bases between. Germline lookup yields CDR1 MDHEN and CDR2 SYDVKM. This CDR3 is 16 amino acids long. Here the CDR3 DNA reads TGTGCCAGCAGTTTAGGGTCCAGGGTCTCTAACAATGAGCAGTTCTTC. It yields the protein CASSLGSRVSNNEQFF.

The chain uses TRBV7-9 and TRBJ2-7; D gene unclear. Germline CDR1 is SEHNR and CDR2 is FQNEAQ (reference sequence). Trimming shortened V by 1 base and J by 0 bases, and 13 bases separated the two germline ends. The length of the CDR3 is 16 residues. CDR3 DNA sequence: TGTGCCAGCAGCTTAGTCCCCGAGTCCTTCTCCTACGAGCAGTACTTC. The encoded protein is CASSLVPESFSYEQYF.

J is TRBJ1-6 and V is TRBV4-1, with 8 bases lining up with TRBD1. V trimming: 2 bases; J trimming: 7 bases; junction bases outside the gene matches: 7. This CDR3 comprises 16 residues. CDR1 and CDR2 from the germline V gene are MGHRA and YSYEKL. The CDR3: CASSQQTGVYNSPLHF. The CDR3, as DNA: TGCGCCAGCAGCCAACAGACAGGGGTGTACAATTCACCCCTCCACTTT.

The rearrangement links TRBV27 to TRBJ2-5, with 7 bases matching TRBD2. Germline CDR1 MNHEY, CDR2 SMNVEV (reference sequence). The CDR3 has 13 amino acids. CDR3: CVSGQGGTKTQYF. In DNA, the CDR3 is TGTGTCTCCGGCCAGGGAGGGACGAAGACCCAGTACTTC.